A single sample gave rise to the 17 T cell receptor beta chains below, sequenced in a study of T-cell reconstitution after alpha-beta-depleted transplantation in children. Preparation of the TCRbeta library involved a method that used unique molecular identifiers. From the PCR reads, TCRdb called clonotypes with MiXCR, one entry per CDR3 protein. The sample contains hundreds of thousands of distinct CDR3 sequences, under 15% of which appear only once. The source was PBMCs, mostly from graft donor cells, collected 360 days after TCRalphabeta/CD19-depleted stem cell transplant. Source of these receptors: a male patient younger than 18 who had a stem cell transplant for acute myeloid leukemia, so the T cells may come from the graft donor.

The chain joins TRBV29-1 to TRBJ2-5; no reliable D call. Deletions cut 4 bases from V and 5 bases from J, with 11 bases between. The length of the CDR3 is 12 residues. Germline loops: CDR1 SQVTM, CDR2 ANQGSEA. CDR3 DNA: TGCAGCGTTGCGATGGGTGGGGAGACCCAGTACTTC. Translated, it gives CSVAMGGETQYF. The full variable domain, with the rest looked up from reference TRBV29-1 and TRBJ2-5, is SAVISQKPSRDICQRGTSLTIQCQVDSQVTMMFWYRQQPGQSLTLIATANQGSEATYESGFVIDKFPISRPNLTFSTLTVSNMSPEDSSIYLCSVAMGGETQYFGPGTRLLVL.

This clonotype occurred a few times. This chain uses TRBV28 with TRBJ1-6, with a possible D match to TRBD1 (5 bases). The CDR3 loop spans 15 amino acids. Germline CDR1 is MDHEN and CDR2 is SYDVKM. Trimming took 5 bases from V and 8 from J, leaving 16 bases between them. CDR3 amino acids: CASSPNARGDSPLHF. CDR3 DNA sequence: TGTGCCAGCAGTCCCAATGCGAGGGGAGATTCACCCCTCCACTTT.

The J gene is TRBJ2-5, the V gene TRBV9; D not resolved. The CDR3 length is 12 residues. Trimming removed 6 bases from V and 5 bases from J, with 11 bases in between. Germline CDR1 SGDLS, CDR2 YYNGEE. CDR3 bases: TGTGCCAGCACGGGTCCGGAGGAGACCCAGTACTTC. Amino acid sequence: CASTGPEETQYF.

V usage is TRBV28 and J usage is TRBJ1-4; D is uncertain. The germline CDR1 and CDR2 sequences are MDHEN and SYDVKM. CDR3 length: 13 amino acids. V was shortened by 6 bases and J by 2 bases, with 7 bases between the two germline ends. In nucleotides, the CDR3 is TGTGCCAGCAGGGTTGATACTAATGAAAAACTGTTTTTT. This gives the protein CASRVDTNEKLFF.

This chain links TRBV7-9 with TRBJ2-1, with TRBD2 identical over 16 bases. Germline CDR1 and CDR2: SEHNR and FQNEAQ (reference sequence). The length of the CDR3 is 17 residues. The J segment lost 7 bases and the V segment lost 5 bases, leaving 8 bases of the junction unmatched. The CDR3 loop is CASSAGTSGRGLNEQFF. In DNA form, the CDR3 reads TGTGCCAGCAGCGCCGGGACTAGCGGGAGGGGTTTGAATGAGCAGTTCTTC.

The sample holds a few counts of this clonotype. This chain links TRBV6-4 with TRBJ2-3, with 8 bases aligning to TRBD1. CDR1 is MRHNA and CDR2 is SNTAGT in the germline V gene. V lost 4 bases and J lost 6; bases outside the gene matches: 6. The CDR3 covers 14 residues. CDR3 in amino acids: CASSGTGITDTQYF. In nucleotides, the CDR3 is TGTGCCAGCAGTGGGACAGGGATAACGGATACGCAGTATTTT.

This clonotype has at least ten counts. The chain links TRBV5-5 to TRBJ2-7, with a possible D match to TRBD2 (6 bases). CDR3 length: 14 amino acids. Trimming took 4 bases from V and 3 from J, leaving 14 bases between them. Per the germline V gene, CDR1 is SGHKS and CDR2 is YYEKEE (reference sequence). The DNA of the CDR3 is TGTGCCAGCAGCCTACCGGGACTTTTCTACGAGCAGTACTTC. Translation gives CASSLPGLFYEQYF. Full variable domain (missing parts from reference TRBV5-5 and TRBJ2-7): DAGVTQSPTHLIKTRGQQVTLRCSPISGHKSVSWYQQVLGQGPQFIFQYYEKEERGRGNFPDRFSARQFPNYSSELNVNALLLGDSALYLCASSLPGLFYEQYFGPGTRLTVT.

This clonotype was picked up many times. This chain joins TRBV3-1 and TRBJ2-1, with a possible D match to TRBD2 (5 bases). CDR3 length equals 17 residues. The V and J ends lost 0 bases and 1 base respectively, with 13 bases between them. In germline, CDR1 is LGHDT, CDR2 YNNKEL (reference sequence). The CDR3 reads CASSQDHGRGSYNEQFF. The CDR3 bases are TGTGCCAGCAGCCAAGATCATGGGAGAGGGTCCTACAATGAGCAGTTCTTC.

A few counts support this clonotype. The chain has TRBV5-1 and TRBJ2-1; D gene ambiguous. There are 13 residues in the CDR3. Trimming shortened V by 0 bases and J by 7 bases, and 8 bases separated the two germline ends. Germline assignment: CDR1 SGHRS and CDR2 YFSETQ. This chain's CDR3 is CASSLDYWNEQFF. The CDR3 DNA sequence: TGCGCCAGCAGCTTGGACTACTGGAATGAGCAGTTCTTC.

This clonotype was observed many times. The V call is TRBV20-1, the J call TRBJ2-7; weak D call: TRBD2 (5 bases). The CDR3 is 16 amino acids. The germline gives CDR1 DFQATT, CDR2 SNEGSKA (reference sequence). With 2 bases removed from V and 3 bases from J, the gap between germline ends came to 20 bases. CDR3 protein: CSARNLLAGIFYEQYF. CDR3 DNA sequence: TGCAGTGCTAGAAATCTTTTGGCCGGGATTTTCTACGAGCAGTACTTC.

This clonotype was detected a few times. CDR3 region: CASSGGQGYIPREQYF. The DNA of the CDR3 is TGTGCCAGCAGTGGAGGACAGGGGTATATTCCAAGAGAGCAGTACTTC. The rearrangement links TRBV25-1 to TRBJ2-7, with 9 bases lining up with TRBD1. The germline V gene encodes CDR1 MGHDK and CDR2 SYGVNS. The CDR3 has 16 amino acids. J gave up 7 bases and V 4 bases, and 14 bases lay outside the gene matches.

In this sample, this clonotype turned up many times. DNA for the CDR3: TGTGCCAGCAGCAGTGGGACAGGGTGGGGAGAGACCCAGTACTTC. As protein: CASSSGTGWGETQYF. J is TRBJ2-5 and V is TRBV21-1; no check of the table's D call, TRBD1, against the DNA was made. TRBV21-1 is deemed a pseudogene. The CDR3 sequence is 15 residues long.

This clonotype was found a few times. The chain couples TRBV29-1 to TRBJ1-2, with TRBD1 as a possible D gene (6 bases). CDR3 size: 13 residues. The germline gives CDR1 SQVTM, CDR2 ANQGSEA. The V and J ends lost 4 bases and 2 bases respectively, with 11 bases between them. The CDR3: CSVGGAGNYGYTF. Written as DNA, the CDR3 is TGCAGCGTTGGGGGGGCAGGGAACTATGGCTACACCTTC.

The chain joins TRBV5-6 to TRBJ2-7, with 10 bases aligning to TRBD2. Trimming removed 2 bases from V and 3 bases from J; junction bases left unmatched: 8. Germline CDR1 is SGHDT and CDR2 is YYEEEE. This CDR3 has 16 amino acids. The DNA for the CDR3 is TGTGCCAGCAGCTTTCGGACTAGCGGACATAACTACGAGCAGTACTTC. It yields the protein CASSFRTSGHNYEQYF.

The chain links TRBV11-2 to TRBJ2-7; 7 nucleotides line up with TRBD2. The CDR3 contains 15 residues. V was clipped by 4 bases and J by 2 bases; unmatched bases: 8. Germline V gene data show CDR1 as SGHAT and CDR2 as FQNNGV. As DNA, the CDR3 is TGTGCCAGCAGCTCGACCACCGGGACTACCTACGAGCAGTACTTC. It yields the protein CASSSTTGTTYEQYF.

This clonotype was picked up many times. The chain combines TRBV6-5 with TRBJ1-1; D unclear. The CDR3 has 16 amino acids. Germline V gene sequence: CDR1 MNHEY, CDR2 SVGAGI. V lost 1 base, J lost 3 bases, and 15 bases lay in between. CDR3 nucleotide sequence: TGTGCCAGCAGTTACTTCTCCTTTACAGTTCACACTGAAGCTTTCTTT. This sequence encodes CASSYFSFTVHTEAFF.

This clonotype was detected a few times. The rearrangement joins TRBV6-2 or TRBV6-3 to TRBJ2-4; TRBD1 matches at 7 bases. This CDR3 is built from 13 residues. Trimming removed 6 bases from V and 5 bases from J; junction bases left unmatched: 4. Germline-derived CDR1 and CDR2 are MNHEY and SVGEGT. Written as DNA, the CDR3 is TGTGCCAGCAGCCCGGGACAGCAAAACATTCAGTACTTC. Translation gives CASSPGQQNIQYF.